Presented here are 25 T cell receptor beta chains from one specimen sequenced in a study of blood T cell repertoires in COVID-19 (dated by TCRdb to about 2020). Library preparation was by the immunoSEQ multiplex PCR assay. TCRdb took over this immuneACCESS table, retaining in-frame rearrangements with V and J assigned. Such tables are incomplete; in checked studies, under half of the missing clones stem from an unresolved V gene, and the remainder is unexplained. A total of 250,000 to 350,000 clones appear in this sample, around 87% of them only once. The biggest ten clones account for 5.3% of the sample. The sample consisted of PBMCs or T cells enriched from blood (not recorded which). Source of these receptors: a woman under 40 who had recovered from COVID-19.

The chain's CDR3 is CASSQDERLAGPEGETQYF. In nucleotides, the CDR3 is TGCGCCAGCAGCCAAGATGAGAGGCTAGCGGGGCCGGAGGGGGAGACCCAGTACTTC. The chain joins TRBV4-1 to TRBJ2-5, with TRBD2 identical over 9 bases. The CDR3 contains 19 residues. The ends lost 0 bases at V and 5 bases at J; junction bases unmatched: 16. Germline V gene sequence: CDR1 MGHRA, CDR2 YSYEKL.

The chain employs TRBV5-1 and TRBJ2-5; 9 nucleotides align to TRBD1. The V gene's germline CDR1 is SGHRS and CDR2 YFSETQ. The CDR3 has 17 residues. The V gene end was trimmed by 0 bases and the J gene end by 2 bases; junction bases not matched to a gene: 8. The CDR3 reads CASSLAGTGLLQETQYF. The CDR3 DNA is TGCGCCAGCAGCTTGGCGGGGACAGGGTTACTTCAAGAGACCCAGTACTTC.

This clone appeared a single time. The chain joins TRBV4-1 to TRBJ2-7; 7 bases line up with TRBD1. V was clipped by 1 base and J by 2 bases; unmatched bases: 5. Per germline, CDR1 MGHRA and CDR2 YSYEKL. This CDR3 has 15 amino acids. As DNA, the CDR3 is TGCGCCAGCAGCCAAGTCGCTACAGGGGCCTACGAGCAGTACTTC. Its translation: CASSQVATGAYEQYF.

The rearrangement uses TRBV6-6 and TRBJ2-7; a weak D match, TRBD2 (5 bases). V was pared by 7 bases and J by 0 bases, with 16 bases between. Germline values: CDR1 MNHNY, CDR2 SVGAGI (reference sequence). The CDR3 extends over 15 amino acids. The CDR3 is CASKRGPDLSYEQYF. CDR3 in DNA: TGTGCCAGCAAACGAGGGCCGGATCTCTCCTACGAGCAGTACTTC.

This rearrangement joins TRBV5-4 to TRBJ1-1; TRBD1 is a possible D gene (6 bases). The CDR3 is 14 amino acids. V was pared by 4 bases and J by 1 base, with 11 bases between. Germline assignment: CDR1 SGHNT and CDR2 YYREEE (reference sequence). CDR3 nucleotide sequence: TGTGCCAGCAGCCAGAAGGGACAGAACACTGAAGCTTTCTTT. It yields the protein CASSQKGQNTEAFF.

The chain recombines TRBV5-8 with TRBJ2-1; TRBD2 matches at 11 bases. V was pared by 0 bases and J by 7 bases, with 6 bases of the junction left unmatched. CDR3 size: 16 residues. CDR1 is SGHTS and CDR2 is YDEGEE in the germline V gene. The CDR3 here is CASSLAGTSGQNEQFF. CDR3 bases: TGTGCCAGCAGCTTGGCTGGGACTAGCGGACAGAATGAGCAGTTCTTC.

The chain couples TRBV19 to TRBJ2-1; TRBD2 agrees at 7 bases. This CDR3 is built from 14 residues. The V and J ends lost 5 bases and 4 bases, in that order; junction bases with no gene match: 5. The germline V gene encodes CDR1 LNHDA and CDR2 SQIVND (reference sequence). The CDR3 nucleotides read TGTGCCAGTAGTGAGCGGGGATATTACAATGAGCAGTTCTTC. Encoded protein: CASSERGYYNEQFF.

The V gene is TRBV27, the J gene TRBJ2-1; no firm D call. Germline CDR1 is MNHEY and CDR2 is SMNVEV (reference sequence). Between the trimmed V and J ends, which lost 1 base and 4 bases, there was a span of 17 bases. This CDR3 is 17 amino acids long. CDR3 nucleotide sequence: TGTGCCAGCAGTTTATTAGGAATGTCGGGTTGGTACAATGAGCAGTTCTTC. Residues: CASSLLGMSGWYNEQFF.

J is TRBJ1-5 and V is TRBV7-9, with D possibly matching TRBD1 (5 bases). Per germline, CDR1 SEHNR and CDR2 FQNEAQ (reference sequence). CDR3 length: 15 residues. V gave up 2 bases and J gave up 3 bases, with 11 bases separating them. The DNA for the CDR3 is TGTGCCAGCAGCTTACAGGGTAATCTCAATCAGCCCCAGCATTTT. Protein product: CASSLQGNLNQPQHF.

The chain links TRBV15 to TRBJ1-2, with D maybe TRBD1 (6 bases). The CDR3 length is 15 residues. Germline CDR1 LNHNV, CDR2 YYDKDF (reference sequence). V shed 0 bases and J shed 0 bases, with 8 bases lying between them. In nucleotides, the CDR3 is TGTGCCACCAGCAGAGATCAGGGGTCTAACTATGGCTACACCTTC. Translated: CATSRDQGSNYGYTF.

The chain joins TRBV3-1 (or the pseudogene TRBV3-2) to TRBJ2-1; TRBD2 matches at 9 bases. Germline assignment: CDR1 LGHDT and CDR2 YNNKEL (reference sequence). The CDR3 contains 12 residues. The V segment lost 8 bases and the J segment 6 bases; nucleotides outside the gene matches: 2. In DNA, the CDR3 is TGTGCCAGCGGGCGGGGGGGCAATGAGCAGTTCTTC. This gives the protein CASGRGGNEQFF.

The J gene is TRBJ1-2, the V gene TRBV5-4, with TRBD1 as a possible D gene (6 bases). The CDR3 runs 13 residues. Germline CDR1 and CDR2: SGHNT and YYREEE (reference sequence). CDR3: CASGAGDNYGYTF. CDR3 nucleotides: TGTGCTAGCGGGGCAGGGGATAACTATGGCTACACCTTC.

The CDR3 is CASSQGPFLGSGYTF. The CDR3 bases are TGTGCCAGCAGCCAGGGGCCGTTTTTGGGTTCGGGCTACACCTTC. The chain links TRBV3-1 (or the pseudogene TRBV3-2) to TRBJ1-2; D is possibly TRBD1 (5 bases). V lost 3 bases to trimming and J lost 8 bases, with 19 bases between them. The CDR3 runs to 15 residues. CDR1 is LGHDT, CDR2 YNNKEL, per germline (reference sequence).

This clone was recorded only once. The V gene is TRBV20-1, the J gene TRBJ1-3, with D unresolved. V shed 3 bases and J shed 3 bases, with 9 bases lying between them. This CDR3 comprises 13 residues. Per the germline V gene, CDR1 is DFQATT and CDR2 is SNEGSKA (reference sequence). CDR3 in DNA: TGCAGTGCTAGTGGCGGGCATGGAAACACCATATATTTT. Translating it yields CSASGGHGNTIYF.

The CDR3 DNA follows: TGTGCCAGCTCAAGTCTGCAAGGGACAGGCCAGTACTTC. Translation gives CASSSLQGTGQYF. This chain connects TRBV18 to TRBJ2-7, with 8 positions matching TRBD1. The CDR3 spans 13 residues. The V gene end was trimmed by 5 bases and the J gene end by 10 bases; junction bases not matched to a gene: 10. Germline loops: CDR1 KGHSH, CDR2 LQKENI. Supplemented by reference TRBV18 and TRBJ2-7, the full variable domain reads NAGVMQNPRHLVRRRGQEARLRCSPMKGHSHVYWYRQLPEEGLKFMVYLQKENIIDESGMPKERFSAEFPKEGPSILRIQQVVRGDSAAYFCASSSLQGTGQYFGPGTRLTVT.

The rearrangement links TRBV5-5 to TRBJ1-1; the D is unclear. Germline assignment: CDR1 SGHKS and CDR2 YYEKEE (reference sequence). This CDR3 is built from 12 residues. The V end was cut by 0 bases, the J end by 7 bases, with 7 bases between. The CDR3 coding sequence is TGTGCCAGCAGCTTGGCCGGGTTTGAAGCTTTCTTT. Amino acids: CASSLAGFEAFF.

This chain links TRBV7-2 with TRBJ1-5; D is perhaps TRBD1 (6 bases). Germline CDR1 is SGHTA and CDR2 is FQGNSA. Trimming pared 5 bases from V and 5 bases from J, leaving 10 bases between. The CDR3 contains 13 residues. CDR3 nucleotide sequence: TGTGCCAGCAGCACCTACAGGGATCAGCCCCAGCATTTT. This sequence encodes CASSTYRDQPQHF.

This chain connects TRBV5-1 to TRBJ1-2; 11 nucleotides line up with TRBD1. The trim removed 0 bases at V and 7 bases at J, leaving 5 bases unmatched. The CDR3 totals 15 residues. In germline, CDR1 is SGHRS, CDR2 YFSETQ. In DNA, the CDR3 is TGCGCCAGCAGCTTGGCGGGACAGGGGGTAGGTGGCTACACCTTC. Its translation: CASSLAGQGVGGYTF.

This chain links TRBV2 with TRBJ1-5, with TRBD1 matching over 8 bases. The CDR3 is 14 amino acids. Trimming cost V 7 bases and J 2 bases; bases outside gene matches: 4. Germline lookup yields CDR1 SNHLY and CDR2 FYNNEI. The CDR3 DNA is TGTGCCAGCACCCCGGACAGGGGCAATCAGCCCCAGCATTTT. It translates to CASTPDRGNQPQHF.

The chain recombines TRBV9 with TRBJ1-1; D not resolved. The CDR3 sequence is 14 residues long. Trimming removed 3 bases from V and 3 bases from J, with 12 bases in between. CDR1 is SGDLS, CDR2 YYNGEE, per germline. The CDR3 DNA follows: TGTGCCAGCAGCGCGCGTCTAGTAGACACTGAAGCTTTCTTT. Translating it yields CASSARLVDTEAFF.

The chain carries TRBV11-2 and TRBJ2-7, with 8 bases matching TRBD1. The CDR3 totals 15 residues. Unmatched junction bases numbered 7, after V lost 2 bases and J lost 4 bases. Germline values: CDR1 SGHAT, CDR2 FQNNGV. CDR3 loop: CASSLRTGNGYEQYF. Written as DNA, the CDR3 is TGTGCCAGCAGCTTACGGACAGGGAACGGTTACGAGCAGTACTTC. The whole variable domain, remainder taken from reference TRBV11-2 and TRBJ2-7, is EAGVAQSPRYKIIEKRQSVAFWCNPISGHATLYWYQQILGQGPKLLIQFQNNGVVDDSQLPKDRFSAERLKGVDSTLKIQPAKLEDSAVYLCASSLRTGNGYEQYFGPGTRLTVT.

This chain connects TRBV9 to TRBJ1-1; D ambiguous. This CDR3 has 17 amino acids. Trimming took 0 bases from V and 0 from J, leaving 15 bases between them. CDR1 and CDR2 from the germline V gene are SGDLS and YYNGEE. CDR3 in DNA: TGTGCCAGCAGCGTAGACAGTGGGTATGTCATGAACACTGAAGCTTTCTTT. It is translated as CASSVDSGYVMNTEAFF.

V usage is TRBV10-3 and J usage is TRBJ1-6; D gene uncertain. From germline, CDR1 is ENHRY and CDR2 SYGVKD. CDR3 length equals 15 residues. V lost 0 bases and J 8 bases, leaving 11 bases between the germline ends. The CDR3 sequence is CAISESILRDSPLHF. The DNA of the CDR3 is TGTGCCATCAGTGAGTCGATTCTTCGCGATTCACCCCTCCACTTT.

The CDR3 is CASSLKAGPQHF. The CDR3 nucleotides read TGTGCCAGCAGCTTGAAGGCGGGGCCCCAGCATTTT. This chain joins TRBV5-4 and TRBJ1-5; D gene ambiguous. Trimming removed 1 base at V and 9 bases at J, with 8 bases between. The CDR3 spans 12 residues. The V gene's germline CDR1 is SGHNT and CDR2 YYREEE (reference sequence).

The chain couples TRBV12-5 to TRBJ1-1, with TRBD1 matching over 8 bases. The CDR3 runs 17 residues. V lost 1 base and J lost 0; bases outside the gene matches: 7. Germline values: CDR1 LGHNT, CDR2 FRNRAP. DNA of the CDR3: TGTGCTAGTGGTTTGGGTGGGACAGGCTTACTGAACACTGAAGCTTTCTTT. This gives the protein CASGLGGTGLLNTEAFF.